The 31 T cell receptor beta chains given below trace back to one sample, sequenced in a study of shared clonotypes between healthy human individuals. The repertoire was sequenced with immunoSEQ multiplex PCR; TCRdb's copy has only in-frame clones and lacks some. Here the sample spans 530,000 or so clones, about 80% being singletons. The specimen sequenced was PBMCs. These receptors originate from a woman in her thirties or forties in good health. Some clones in this sample may be carry-over from other donors' samples.

The J gene is TRBJ2-1, the V gene TRBV7-2; D not certain. CDR1 and CDR2 from the germline V gene are SGHTA and FQGNSA. Trimming removed 4 bases at V and 7 bases at J, with 8 bases between. CDR3 length: 12 amino acids. The CDR3 DNA follows: TGTGCCAGCAGCTCGTGGCTAAATGAGCAGTTCTTC. Protein sequence: CASSSWLNEQFF.

With regard to this clone: Within the sample, other DNA sequences also encode this same CDR3. The J gene is TRBJ2-3, the V gene TRBV20-1; D gene ambiguous. Germline CDR1 reads DFQATT; CDR2 reads SNEGSKA (reference sequence). The CDR3 length is 11 residues. Trimming pared 6 bases from V and 6 bases from J, leaving 10 bases between. This chain's CDR3 is CSATAADTQYF. CDR3 DNA: TGCAGTGCAACAGCTGCGGATACGCAGTATTTT.

The rearrangement links TRBV5-4 to TRBJ2-2; maybe TRBD2 (6 bases). This CDR3 has 16 amino acids. Germline values: CDR1 SGHNT, CDR2 YYREEE (reference sequence). V was cut by 0 bases and J by 4 bases, with 13 bases left in between. The CDR3 DNA follows: TGTGCCAGCAGCTTGGGGCTAGCGAGGGGCACCGGGGAGCTGTTTTTT. This translates into CASSLGLARGTGELFF. Using reference TRBV5-4 and TRBJ2-2 for the parts outside the CDR3, the full variable domain is ETGVTQSPTHLIKTRGQQVTLRCSSQSGHNTVSWYQQALGQGPQFIFQYYREEENGRGNFPPRFSGLQFPNYSSELNVNALELDDSALYLCASSLGLARGTGELFFGEGSRLTVL.

The J gene is TRBJ1-1, the V gene TRBV2, with 11 bases matching TRBD1. The CDR3 loop spans 15 amino acids. V was pared by 5 bases and J by 5 bases, with 7 bases of the junction left unmatched. CDR1 and CDR2 (germline): SNHLY, FYNNEI. In DNA, the CDR3 is TGTGCCAGCAGTCTACGGGACAGGGGGGAGACTGAAGCTTTCTTT. This gives the protein CASSLRDRGETEAFF.

The rearrangement links TRBV29-1 to TRBJ2-3, with 7 bases matching TRBD2. Looked up from germline, CDR1 is SQVTM and CDR2 is ANQGSEA. The CDR3 loop spans 13 amino acids. The J segment lost 1 base and the V segment lost 4 bases, leaving 2 bases of the junction unmatched. The CDR3 DNA follows: TGCAGCGTTGTTCGGGGGGGCACAGATACGCAGTATTTT. Its translation is CSVVRGGTDTQYF.

The V call is TRBV11-2, the J call TRBJ2-5; D might be TRBD2 (6 bases). Trimming took off 5 bases at V and 4 bases at J, with 23 bases between the two ends. The CDR3 has 17 residues. CDR1 is SGHAT and CDR2 is FQNNGV in the germline V gene. For the CDR3, the DNA is TGTGCCAGCAGCCCCCGCGGGGTAGCGGCCCTCGGAGAGACCCAGTACTTC. The encoded protein is CASSPRGVAALGETQYF.

The chain employs TRBV25-1 and TRBJ2-7; the D is unclear. This CDR3 has 13 residues. Germline V lookup: CDR1 MGHDK, CDR2 SYGVNS. V was trimmed by 3 bases and J by 3 bases, leaving 9 bases between them. The CDR3 loop is CASSEGSSYEQYF. CDR3 DNA: TGTGCCAGCAGTGAGGGTTCAAGCTACGAGCAGTACTTC.

J is TRBJ1-5 and V is TRBV10-3; the match to TRBD1 covers 8 bases. This CDR3 comprises 14 residues. Germline V gene lookup returns CDR1 ENHRY and CDR2 SYGVKD. V dropped 6 bases and J dropped 7; count of bases not matched to a gene: 8. The CDR3 nucleotides are TGTGCCATCAGAGAAGGACAGGGCGGGCAGCCCCAGCATTTT. As protein: CAIREGQGGQPQHF.

The genes are TRBV2 and TRBJ1-6, with D perhaps TRBD1 (6 bases). The CDR3 spans 14 residues. V was trimmed by 7 bases and J by 7 bases, leaving 14 bases between them. In germline, CDR1 is SNHLY, CDR2 FYNNEI. CDR3 sequence (DNA): TGTGCCAGCACCGCCGACAGGACCAATTCACCCCTCCACTTT. Translating it yields CASTADRTNSPLHF. Combining the CDR3 with reference TRBV2 and TRBJ1-6 gives the whole variable domain EPEVTQTPSHQVTQMGQEVILRCVPISNHLYFYWYRQILGQKVEFLVSFYNNEISEKSEIFDDQFSVERPDGSNFTLKIRSTKLEDSAMYFCASTADRTNSPLHFGNGTRLTVT.

This clone was observed a handful of times. DNA of the CDR3: TGTGCCAGCAGGCCGGGACTAGCGGGAGGGAATGAGCAGTTCTTC. Translation: CASRPGLAGGNEQFF. This sequence joins TRBV6-1 and TRBJ2-1; TRBD2 aligns across 16 bases. The germline gives CDR1 MNHNS, CDR2 SASEGT. With V trimmed by 6 bases and J by 7 bases, 3 bases remained unmatched. The CDR3 has 15 residues.

The chain carries TRBV5-5 and TRBJ2-5; possible D gene TRBD1, 5 bases. The CDR3 runs 16 residues. Germline V gene sequence: CDR1 SGHKS, CDR2 YYEKEE (reference sequence). V lost 0 bases and J 4 bases, leaving 16 bases between the germline ends. In nucleotides, the CDR3 is TGTGCCAGCAGCTTGGGCGTGAGAAATAGGGGAGAGACCCAGTACTTC. It yields the protein CASSLGVRNRGETQYF.

This chain uses TRBV15 with TRBJ1-5; no firm D call. The CDR3 length is 14 residues. V lost 0 bases and J 3 bases, leaving 6 bases between the germline ends. Germline V gives CDR1 LNHNV, CDR2 YYDKDF (reference sequence). CDR3 region: CATSRDRINQPQHF. CDR3 nucleotides: TGTGCCACCAGCAGAGACAGGATCAATCAGCCCCAGCATTTT.

The chain couples TRBV28 to TRBJ2-1; TRBD2 matches 12 bases. The V segment lost 7 bases and the J segment 7 bases; nucleotides outside the gene matches: 8. Germline V lookup: CDR1 MDHEN, CDR2 SYDVKM. This CDR3 contains 15 residues. In DNA, the CDR3 is TGTGCCAGCACCCACGGACTAGCGGGGAGTAATGAGCAGTTCTTC. Its translation: CASTHGLAGSNEQFF. Full variable domain (outside the CDR3, taken from reference TRBV28 and TRBJ2-1): DVKVTQSSRYLVKRTGEKVFLECVQDMDHENMFWYRQDPGLGLRLIYFSYDVKMKEKGDIPEGYSVSREKKERFSLILESASTNQTSMYLCASTHGLAGSNEQFFGPGTRLTVL.

Comment on this clone: A read error may account for a junction end that differs from germline. Other DNA sequences of this sample code for an identical CDR3. V gene TRBV6-6 combines with J gene TRBJ1-5; tentative D call: TRBD1 (5 bases). Germline-derived CDR1 and CDR2 are MNHNY and SVGAGI (reference sequence). The CDR3 loop spans 16 amino acids. CDR3 DNA sequence: TGTGCCAGCAGTTACCCCGGGACGGATAGCAACCAGCCCCAGCATTTT. This codes for CASSYPGTDSNQPQHF.

The chain is built from TRBV15 and TRBJ2-2; no clear D gene. The V end was cut by 1 base, the J end by 3 bases, with 3 bases between. CDR1 is LNHNV, CDR2 YYDKDF, per germline (reference sequence). The CDR3 length is 13 residues. CDR3 sequence: CATSRAHTGELFF. The CDR3 nucleotides are TGTGCCACCAGCAGAGCCCACACCGGGGAGCTGTTTTTT.

Of note for this clone: The junction shows a germline mismatch at one end, possibly a read error. The chain combines TRBV7-7 with TRBJ2-3; D is perhaps TRBD1 (5 bases). In germline, CDR1 is SSHAT, CDR2 FNYEAQ (reference sequence). This CDR3 comprises 16 residues. The CDR3 nucleotides read TGTGCTAGCAGCTTGGAACAGGTCTCTAGCACAGATACGCAGTATTTT. Protein sequence: CASSLEQVSSTDTQYF.

The chain couples TRBV28 to TRBJ1-2; D unclear. This CDR3 spans 12 amino acids. Looked up from germline, CDR1 is MDHEN and CDR2 is SYDVKM. Trimming removed 5 bases from V and 8 bases from J, with 12 bases in between. CDR3 protein: CASSPPVGGYTF. DNA of the CDR3: TGTGCCAGCAGTCCTCCAGTCGGAGGCTACACCTTC.

The rearrangement links TRBV25-1 to TRBJ2-7, with D possibly being TRBD1 (6 bases). The CDR3 length is 17 residues. In germline, CDR1 is MGHDK, CDR2 SYGVNS. Trimming stripped 2 bases from V and 0 bases from J, with 17 bases between. The CDR3 DNA reads as TGTGCCAGCAGTGAAGACGGGATAACAGGGAGCTCCTACGAGCAGTACTTC. Translated, it gives CASSEDGITGSSYEQYF.

The chain joins TRBV5-1 to TRBJ2-5; D perhaps matches TRBD2 (6 bases). The germline V gene has CDR1 SGHRS and CDR2 YFSETQ. CDR3 size: 15 residues. V was pared by 0 bases and J by 4 bases, with 13 bases between. CDR3 in amino acids: CASSLAGGVAETQYF. The DNA of the CDR3 is TGCGCCAGCAGCTTGGCCGGCGGGGTGGCAGAGACCCAGTACTTC.

The rearrangement uses TRBV7-9 and TRBJ2-3, with D possibly TRBD1 on 7 matching bases. V was trimmed by 5 bases and J by 6 bases, leaving 18 bases between them. The CDR3 length is 15 residues. CDR1 and CDR2 (germline): SEHNR, FQNEAQ (reference sequence). In DNA, the CDR3 is TGTGCCAGCAGCCCAGGGGGAGGTCCGACGGATACGCAGTATTTT. Its translation is CASSPGGGPTDTQYF. Full variable domain (outside the CDR3, taken from reference TRBV7-9 and TRBJ2-3): DTGVSQNPRHKITKRGQNVTFRCDPISEHNRLYWYRQTLGQGPEFLTYFQNEAQLEKSRLLSDRFSAERPKGSFSTLEIQRTEQGDSAMYLCASSPGGGPTDTQYFGPGTRLTVL.

This clone was recorded a few times. The chain recombines TRBV19 with TRBJ2-3; D perhaps matches TRBD1 (5 bases). Between the trimmed V and J ends, which lost 8 bases and 2 bases, there was a span of 14 bases. The CDR3 covers 14 residues. In germline, CDR1 is LNHDA, CDR2 SQIVND (reference sequence). The DNA for the CDR3 is TGTGCCAGTGGTTCGGCAGGGTACACAGATACGCAGTATTTT. Amino acid sequence: CASGSAGYTDTQYF.

V gene TRBV5-4 combines with J gene TRBJ2-1; 9 bases map to TRBD1. Per the germline V gene, CDR1 is SGHNT and CDR2 is YYREEE (reference sequence). The CDR3 totals 16 residues. Trimming cost V 4 bases and J 2 bases; bases outside gene matches: 7. CDR3 DNA: TGTGCCAGCAGCATACGGACAGGGGTCACCTACAATGAGCAGTTCTTC. Protein product: CASSIRTGVTYNEQFF.

The V call is TRBV5-1, the J call TRBJ2-3; 7 bases agree with TRBD2. V gave up 0 bases and J gave up 5 bases; unmatched junction bases: 9. The CDR3 length is 16 residues. Germline values: CDR1 SGHRS, CDR2 YFSETQ. The CDR3 DNA is TGCGCCAGCAGCTTGGGTGGGGCGGGAGTTGGAGATACGCAGTATTTT. This gives the protein CASSLGGAGVGDTQYF.

In this sample, this clone turned up once. V is TRBV7-9 and J is TRBJ1-4; D remains unclear. The CDR3 consists of 13 residues. Germline CDR1 reads SEHNR; CDR2 reads FQNEAQ (reference sequence). Trimming shortened V by 0 bases and J by 7 bases, and 6 bases separated the two germline ends. The CDR3 DNA reads as TGTGCCAGCAGCTTAGCGTCGGGTGAAAAACTGTTTTTT. Translating gives CASSLASGEKLFF.

DNA for the CDR3: TGTGCCACCAGCAGGGGACCAGGGGTCTACGAGCAGTACTTC. This sequence encodes CATSRGPGVYEQYF. The gene calls are TRBV15 and TRBJ2-7; D possibly corresponds to TRBD1 (6 bases). The CDR3 runs 14 residues. V lost 3 bases and J lost 3, with 12 bases in between. Germline V lookup: CDR1 LNHNV, CDR2 YYDKDF (reference sequence).

The rearrangement joins TRBV5-1 to TRBJ2-5, with TRBD2 identical over 12 bases. The CDR3 length is 16 residues. Per germline, CDR1 SGHRS and CDR2 YFSETQ. The V gene end was trimmed by 4 bases and the J gene end by 5 bases; junction bases not matched to a gene: 9. Here the CDR3 DNA reads TGCGCCAGCAGCAGACTAGCGGGAGCGTCGGGGGAGACCCAGTACTTC. Protein product: CASSRLAGASGETQYF.

This chain joins TRBV6-6 and TRBJ2-5, with TRBD2 matching over 11 bases. This CDR3 is 16 amino acids long. The trim removed 5 bases at V and 5 bases at J, leaving 10 bases unmatched. Germline CDR1 is MNHNY and CDR2 is SVGAGI (reference sequence). CDR3 region: CASSRPLAGGSETQYF. In DNA form, the CDR3 reads TGTGCCAGCAGTAGGCCCCTAGCGGGAGGTTCTGAGACCCAGTACTTC.

A note on this clone: With only one base between it and a far larger clone, this is likely a read error. The chain employs TRBV7-6 and TRBJ2-2; D possibly corresponds to TRBD2 (6 bases). This CDR3 has 14 amino acids. Looked up from germline, CDR1 is SGHVS and CDR2 is FNYEAQ. The CDR3 here is CAGSLAVGAGELFF. CDR3 DNA: TGTGCCGGCAGCTTAGCGGTAGGGGCCGGGGAGCTGTTTTTT.

The chain has TRBV19 and TRBJ1-5; 7 bases map to TRBD1. CDR3 size: 14 residues. Germline CDR1 and CDR2: LNHDA and SQIVND (reference sequence). Trimming cost V 1 base and J 9 bases; bases outside gene matches: 6. The CDR3 DNA reads TGTGCCAGTAGTATAGGACAGGGCAGCTTGCCCCAGCATTTT. It specifies CASSIGQGSLPQHF.

The V gene is TRBV29-1, the J gene TRBJ1-2, with no clear D. Trimming shortened V by 7 bases and J by 2 bases, and 14 bases separated the two germline ends. The CDR3 runs 13 residues. Germline assignment: CDR1 SQVTM and CDR2 ANQGSEA. The CDR3 spells CSDHSTGNYGYTF. In DNA, the CDR3 is TGCAGCGACCACTCCACGGGGAACTATGGCTACACCTTC.

In the case of this clone: This same CDR3 is encoded by further DNA sequences in the sample. The CDR3 DNA reads as TGTGCCAGTAGGCTAGCGGGAGCCGCCGGGGAGCTGTTTTTT. Its protein is CASRLAGAAGELFF. The genes are TRBV19 and TRBJ2-2; 10 bases align to TRBD2. From germline, CDR1 is LNHDA and CDR2 SQIVND (reference sequence). The V segment lost 6 bases and the J segment 6 bases; nucleotides outside the gene matches: 4. The CDR3 has 14 amino acids.